The T cell receptor (beta chain) described here comes from a study of graft-versus-host responses after intestinal transplantation. A word on this clone: Its target is not known.

Trimming cost V 5 bases and J 4 bases, with 14 bases left between them. The V gene's germline CDR1 is SQVTM and CDR2 ANQGSEA. CDR3 size: 13 residues. Some clones are missing from TCRdb's copy, which holds only in-frame ones; the method was immunoSEQ multiplex PCR. The table has 95,000 to 130,000 clones, less than 95% seen once. Findings and limits, study-wide: Researchers found peak circulating GvH clone levels linked to early post-transplant HvG declines.

V gene TRBV29-1 combines with J gene TRBJ2-5; possible D gene TRBD1, 6 bases. This material consisted of unstimulated CD4+ T cells sorted from spleen or lymph node cells, taken before intestinal transplant. This TCR came from a human donor who received an intestinal transplant. The CDR3 sequence: CSVQQGWAETQYF. CDR3 in DNA: TGCAGCGTTCAACAGGGCTGGGCAGAGACCCAGTACTTC.